These T cell receptor beta chains were read from a single sample in a study of T cells in Graves' hyperthyroidism and ophthalmopathy. MiXCR was run by TCRdb on the multiplex PCR reads, yielding one entry per CDR3 protein. The sample holds about 530,000 distinct CDR3 sequences, 17% seen once. Sequenced sample: blood. These receptors all come from a woman between 18 and 29 years old with Graves' ophthalmopathy. CDR3s include the opening cysteine and the closing phenylalanine or tryptophan. The D gene is left open where the match is weak. Only some rows state a clone size, as once, few, many or a class for expanded clones.

v_gene: TRBV5-4; abundance: few; j_gene: TRBJ1-6; d_gene: TRBD1; CDR3aa: CASTSQGVVNSPLHF; CDR3nt: TGTGCCAGCACCAGCCAGGGGGTTGTAAATTCACCCCTCCACTTT
v_gene: TRBV7-9; abundance: -; j_gene: TRBJ2-7; d_gene: TRBD2; CDR3aa: CASSRTSGGPTYEQYF; CDR3nt: TGTGCCAGCAGCCGGACTAGCGGGGGGCCTACCTACGAGCAGTACTTC
v_gene: TRBV20-1; abundance: few; j_gene: TRBJ1-5; d_gene: -; CDR3aa: CSARDPGDGNQPQHF; CDR3nt: TGCAGTGCTAGAGATCCTGGGGATGGCAATCAGCCCCAGCATTTT
v_gene: TRBV6-4; abundance: -; j_gene: TRBJ2-5; d_gene: TRBD1; CDR3aa: CASRIPGQEGTQYF; CDR3nt: TGTGCCAGCAGGATACCGGGACAGGAAGGGACCCAGTACTTC
v_gene: TRBV29-1; abundance: many; j_gene: TRBJ2-5; d_gene: TRBD2; CDR3aa: CSGTGTSGGRAISNQYF; CDR3nt: TGCAGCGGAACCGGGACTAGCGGGGGACGGGCAATTAGCAACCAGTACTTC
v_gene: TRBV6-2/TRBV6-3; abundance: many; j_gene: TRBJ1-1; d_gene: -; CDR3aa: CASSYGGARTEAFF; CDR3nt: TGTGCCAGCAGTTACGGAGGGGCGAGGACTGAAGCTTTCTTT
v_gene: TRBV3-1; abundance: many; j_gene: TRBJ2-7; d_gene: TRBD2; CDR3aa: CASSQALAGPYEQYF; CDR3nt: TGTGCCAGCAGCCAAGCGCTAGCGGGGCCCTACGAGCAGTACTTC
v_gene: TRBV30; abundance: few; j_gene: TRBJ1-2; d_gene: -; CDR3aa: CAWSGSTVYGYTF; CDR3nt: TGTGCCTGGAGTGGCAGCACGGTCTATGGCTACACCTTC
v_gene: TRBV24-1; abundance: once; j_gene: TRBJ2-1; d_gene: -; CDR3aa: CATARGSYNEQFF; CDR3nt: TGTGCCACCGCTAGGGGCTCCTACAATGAGCAGTTCTTC
v_gene: TRBV7-2; abundance: -; j_gene: TRBJ1-6; d_gene: -; CDR3aa: CASTPGIHSPLHF; CDR3nt: TGTGCCAGCACTCCCGGGATTCATTCACCCCTCCACTTT
v_gene: TRBV19; abundance: -; j_gene: TRBJ2-1; d_gene: -; CDR3aa: CASSMQRTRRYNEQFF; CDR3nt: TGTGCCAGTAGTATGCAGCGAACTAGGAGATACAATGAGCAGTTCTTC
v_gene: TRBV15; abundance: -; j_gene: TRBJ2-6; d_gene: -; CDR3aa: CATTSESEHSGANVLTF; CDR3nt: TGTGCCACCACCTCAGAATCGGAACACTCTGGGGCCAACGTCCTGACTTTC
v_gene: TRBV3-1; abundance: -; j_gene: TRBJ2-7; d_gene: -; CDR3aa: CASSQAAGWEQYF; CDR3nt: TGTGCCAGCAGCCAGGCAGCGGGTTGGGAGCAGTACTTC
v_gene: TRBV20-1; abundance: few; j_gene: TRBJ1-6; d_gene: -; CDR3aa: CSARAGYSPLHF; CDR3nt: TGCAGTGCTAGAGCGGGTTATTCACCCCTCCACTTT
v_gene: TRBV20-1; abundance: many; j_gene: TRBJ2-7; d_gene: -; CDR3aa: CSAHSVLSSYEQYF; CDR3nt: TGCAGTGCCCACTCGGTTCTAAGCTCCTACGAGCAGTACTTC
v_gene: TRBV20-1; abundance: -; j_gene: TRBJ2-5; d_gene: TRBD1; CDR3aa: CSARTGQETQYF; CDR3nt: TGCAGTGCTCGGACAGGCCAAGAGACCCAGTACTTC
v_gene: TRBV28; abundance: many; j_gene: TRBJ2-1; d_gene: -; CDR3aa: CASSLQNNEQFF; CDR3nt: TGTGCCAGCAGTCTACAAAACAATGAGCAGTTCTTC
v_gene: TRBV20-1; abundance: -; j_gene: TRBJ1-1; d_gene: -; CDR3aa: CSARTGGFEAFF; CDR3nt: TGCAGTGCTAGAACCGGGGGATTTGAAGCTTTCTTT
v_gene: TRBV6-2/TRBV6-3; abundance: -; j_gene: TRBJ2-2; d_gene: TRBD2; CDR3aa: CASRKLAGGTGELFF; CDR3nt: TGTGCCAGCAGAAAACTAGCGGGAGGGACCGGGGAGCTGTTTTTT
v_gene: TRBV4-2; abundance: -; j_gene: TRBJ2-1; d_gene: -; CDR3aa: CASRGGEVTHNEQFF; CDR3nt: TGTGCCAGCAGGGGTGGGGAGGTCACACACAATGAGCAGTTCTTC
v_gene: TRBV6-1; abundance: many; j_gene: TRBJ2-3; d_gene: -; CDR3aa: CASFDGAGARTDTQYF; CDR3nt: TGTGCCAGTTTTGATGGGGCGGGGGCACGCACAGATACGCAGTATTTT
v_gene: TRBV6-1; abundance: few; j_gene: TRBJ1-5; d_gene: -; CDR3aa: CASRSAGPRSQPQHF; CDR3nt: TGTGCCAGCAGGTCTGCCGGGCCCAGAAGTCAGCCCCAGCATTTT
v_gene: TRBV6-2/TRBV6-3; abundance: -; j_gene: TRBJ1-1; d_gene: TRBD1; CDR3aa: CASSAGTGEGTEAFF; CDR3nt: TGTGCCAGCAGTGCCGGGACAGGGGAGGGCACTGAAGCTTTCTTT
v_gene: TRBV27; abundance: many; j_gene: TRBJ2-3; d_gene: TRBD2; CDR3aa: CASSLLAGAFTDTQYF; CDR3nt: TGTGCCAGCAGTTTACTAGCGGGGGCTTTTACAGATACGCAGTATTTT
v_gene: TRBV27; abundance: few; j_gene: TRBJ2-1; d_gene: -; CDR3aa: CASSSFGSYNEQFF; CDR3nt: TGTGCCAGCAGTTCTTTTGGCTCCTACAATGAGCAGTTCTTC
v_gene: TRBV7-9; abundance: -; j_gene: TRBJ2-1; d_gene: TRBD1; CDR3aa: CASSEYLMGQGSYNEQFF; CDR3nt: TGTGCCAGCAGCGAATACTTGATGGGACAGGGCTCCTACAATGAGCAGTTCTTC
v_gene: TRBV20-1; abundance: -; j_gene: TRBJ2-1; d_gene: TRBD2; CDR3aa: CSASSRGSLNDEQFF; CDR3nt: TGCAGTGCTAGTTCCCGCGGGAGTCTTAACGATGAGCAGTTCTTC
v_gene: TRBV7-2; abundance: many; j_gene: TRBJ2-3; d_gene: TRBD2; CDR3aa: CASSRTSGSTDTQYF; CDR3nt: TGTGCCAGCAGTAGGACTAGCGGGAGCACAGATACGCAGTATTTT
v_gene: TRBV14; abundance: -; j_gene: TRBJ2-5; d_gene: -; CDR3aa: CASSHGRQVLQETQYF; CDR3nt: TGTGCCAGCAGCCACGGGAGACAGGTTCTACAAGAGACCCAGTACTTC
v_gene: TRBV30; abundance: many; j_gene: TRBJ2-3; d_gene: -; CDR3aa: CAWSVRGTDTQYF; CDR3nt: TGTGCCTGGAGTGTACGGGGCACAGATACGCAGTATTTT
v_gene: TRBV3-1; abundance: few; j_gene: TRBJ2-4; d_gene: -; CDR3aa: CASSQVNRAHIQYF; CDR3nt: TGTGCCAGCAGCCAAGTCAACAGGGCCCACATTCAGTACTTC
v_gene: TRBV4-2; abundance: few; j_gene: TRBJ2-7; d_gene: TRBD2; CDR3aa: CASSQGTSTYYEQYF; CDR3nt: TGTGCCAGCAGCCAAGGGACTAGCACTTACTACGAGCAGTACTTC
v_gene: TRBV27; abundance: few; j_gene: TRBJ2-7; d_gene: -; CDR3aa: CASSLYAGYTYEQYF; CDR3nt: TGTGCCAGCAGTTTATATGCAGGGTACACCTACGAGCAGTACTTC
v_gene: TRBV20-1; abundance: many; j_gene: TRBJ2-3; d_gene: -; CDR3aa: CSADRDATNTDTQYF; CDR3nt: TGCAGTGCTGATCGGGACGCCACGAACACAGATACGCAGTATTTT
v_gene: TRBV12-3/TRBV12-4; abundance: many; j_gene: TRBJ1-2; d_gene: TRBD1; CDR3aa: CASSSTGGGYGYTF; CDR3nt: TGTGCCAGCAGTTCCACAGGGGGAGGCTATGGCTACACCTTC
v_gene: TRBV6-1; abundance: few; j_gene: TRBJ2-3; d_gene: -; CDR3aa: CASSPRTDAEDTQYF; CDR3nt: TGTGCCAGCAGCCCCCGCACGGATGCTGAGGATACGCAGTATTTT
v_gene: TRBV27; abundance: many; j_gene: TRBJ2-1; d_gene: TRBD2; CDR3aa: CASSLVTRLAGGNYNEQFF; CDR3nt: TGTGCCAGCAGTTTGGTGACGCGACTAGCGGGGGGGAACTACAATGAGCAGTTCTTC
v_gene: TRBV30; abundance: -; j_gene: TRBJ2-7; d_gene: TRBD1; CDR3aa: CAWSSGTGINEQYF; CDR3nt: TGTGCCTGGAGCTCCGGGACAGGGATCAACGAGCAGTACTTC
v_gene: TRBV3-1; abundance: many; j_gene: TRBJ2-7; d_gene: TRBD2; CDR3aa: CASSHRGGLYEQYF; CDR3nt: TGTGCCAGCAGCCATCGCGGGGGATTATACGAGCAGTACTTC
v_gene: TRBV27; abundance: -; j_gene: TRBJ2-1; d_gene: -; CDR3aa: CASRTGVPSYNEQFF; CDR3nt: TGTGCCAGCAGGACGGGAGTCCCTTCCTACAATGAGCAGTTCTTC
v_gene: TRBV5-6; abundance: -; j_gene: TRBJ2-1; d_gene: TRBD2; CDR3aa: CASSFSGRHNEQFF; CDR3nt: TGTGCCAGCAGCTTTAGCGGGAGACACAATGAGCAGTTCTTC
v_gene: TRBV4-2; abundance: few; j_gene: TRBJ2-3; d_gene: -; CDR3aa: CASSREMSSTDTQYF; CDR3nt: TGTGCCAGCAGCCGGGAGATGTCTAGCACAGATACGCAGTATTTT
v_gene: TRBV7-9; abundance: many; j_gene: TRBJ1-2; d_gene: -; CDR3aa: CASSSGQYGYTF; CDR3nt: TGTGCCAGCAGCTCCGGACAGTATGGCTACACCTTC